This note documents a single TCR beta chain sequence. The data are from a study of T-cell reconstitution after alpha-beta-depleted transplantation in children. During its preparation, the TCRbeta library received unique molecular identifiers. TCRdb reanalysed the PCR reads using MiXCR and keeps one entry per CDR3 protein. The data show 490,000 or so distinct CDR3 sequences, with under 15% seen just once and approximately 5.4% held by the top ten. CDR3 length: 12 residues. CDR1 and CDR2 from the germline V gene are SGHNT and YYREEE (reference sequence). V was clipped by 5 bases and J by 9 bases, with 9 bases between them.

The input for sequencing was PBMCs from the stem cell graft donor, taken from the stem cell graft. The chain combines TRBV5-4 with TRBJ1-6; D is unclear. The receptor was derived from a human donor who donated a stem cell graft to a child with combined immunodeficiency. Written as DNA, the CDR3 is TGTGCCAGCAGATTCGGGTCTTCACCCCTCCACTTT. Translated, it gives CASRFGSSPLHF.